The T cell receptor (beta chain) under discussion was sequenced for a study of blood T cell repertoires in COVID-19. Whole-study context: The samples span acute and convalescent COVID-19 from the United States, Italy and Spain.

TCRdb keeps only in-frame clones here, not all; method: immunoSEQ multiplex PCR. Here the sample spans around 130,000 clones, roughly 79% being singletons. V was trimmed by 5 bases and J by 3 bases, leaving 13 bases between them. The CDR3 runs 14 residues. Germline V gene lookup returns CDR1 MNHEY and CDR2 SMNVEV (reference sequence). The source material was peripheral blood. This receptor was taken from a man older than 75 with acute or convalescent COVID-19. This chain connects TRBV27 to TRBJ2-5; possible D gene TRBD1, 6 bases. CDR3 DNA sequence: TGTGCCAGCAGTCCGCTAAACAGGGAAGAGACCCAGTACTTC. It translates to CASSPLNREETQYF.